A single sample gave rise to the 8 T cell receptor beta chains below, sequenced in a study of blood T cell repertoires in COVID-19. Clones were sequenced by immunoSEQ multiplex PCR, and TCRdb holds only the in-frame ones, with some missing. The sample includes over 300,000 clones, around 84% of them seen just once. The sample taken for sequencing was PBMCs or T cells enriched from blood (not recorded which). The source is a woman between 18 and 29 years old who had recovered from COVID-19.

This clone was detected a few times. J is TRBJ1-5 and V is TRBV30, with no clear D. The CDR3 has 16 amino acids. V was cut by 0 bases and J by 9 bases, with 21 bases left in between. CDR1 is GTSNPN, CDR2 SVGIG, per germline (reference sequence). The CDR3 DNA sequence: TGTGCCTGGAGTGTATTAGGCCTGCGGGAGGTTGGGCCCCAGCATTTT. This codes for CAWSVLGLREVGPQHF. Drawing the rest from reference TRBV30 and TRBJ1-5, the complete variable domain is SQTIHQWPATLVQPVGSPLSLECTVEGTSNPNLYWYRQAAGRGLQLLFYSVGIGQISSEVPQNLSASRPQDRQFILSSKKLLLSDSGFYLCAWSVLGLREVGPQHFGDGTRLSIL.

The chain is built from TRBV19 and TRBJ1-1; 7 nucleotides agree with TRBD1. Looked up from germline, CDR1 is LNHDA and CDR2 is SQIVND (reference sequence). After removal of 4 bases from V and 1 base from J, the junction contained 6 bases not matched to a gene. This CDR3 comprises 15 residues. As DNA, the CDR3 is TGTGCCAGTAGTACGGGGGACAGCCGGAACACTGAAGCTTTCTTT. Amino acid sequence: CASSTGDSRNTEAFF.

The rearrangement links TRBV5-6 to TRBJ2-2, with 8 bases fitting TRBD1. CDR1 is SGHDT, CDR2 YYEEEE, per germline. The V and J ends lost 7 bases and 5 bases, in that order; junction bases with no gene match: 7. The CDR3 is 14 amino acids. CDR3 region: CASSGQGGTGELFF. The CDR3 DNA sequence: TGTGCCAGCTCCGGACAGGGCGGTACCGGGGAGCTGTTTTTT.

The rearrangement links TRBV29-1 to TRBJ1-5; 7 nucleotides align to TRBD1. V was clipped by 4 bases and J by 3 bases; unmatched bases: 3. CDR1 and CDR2 from the germline V gene are SQVTM and ANQGSEA. This CDR3 spans 13 amino acids. CDR3 in DNA: TGCAGCGTTGGGGGACAGTTCAATCAGCCCCAGCATTTT. Amino acid sequence: CSVGGQFNQPQHF.

This chain connects TRBV14 to TRBJ2-7; TRBD1 agrees at 7 bases. In germline, CDR1 is SGHDN, CDR2 FVKESK. The CDR3 consists of 12 residues. Trimming took 4 bases from V and 6 from J; bases not matched to a gene: 3. The CDR3 is CASSLTGFEQYF. The CDR3 coding sequence is TGTGCCAGCAGCCTGACAGGGTTCGAGCAGTACTTC.

The CDR3 loop is CASSSPQGDTQYF. CDR3 nucleotides: TGTGCCAGCAGCTCTCCCCAGGGAGATACGCAGTATTTT. The chain employs TRBV11-2 and TRBJ2-3; D might be TRBD1 (5 bases). Germline V CDR1 and CDR2: SGHAT, FQNNGV. CDR3 length: 13 amino acids. Trimming stripped 4 bases from V and 5 bases from J, with 10 bases between.

The J gene is TRBJ2-7, the V gene TRBV5-1; tentative D call: TRBD2 (6 bases). The V gene lost 5 bases and the J gene lost 3 bases, with 18 bases spanning the gap. The CDR3 runs to 15 residues. Germline-derived CDR1 and CDR2 are SGHRS and YFSETQ. In nucleotides, the CDR3 is TGCGCCAGCAGGCGCGGACTACCAAAGGGCTACGAGCAGTACTTC. Translation gives CASRRGLPKGYEQYF.

This clone was observed once. The CDR3 bases are TGTGCCAGTAGTACCTGGGCACCGAACACTGAAGCTTTCTTT. The encoded protein is CASSTWAPNTEAFF. This sequence joins TRBV19 and TRBJ1-1; D remains unclear. Germline loops: CDR1 LNHDA, CDR2 SQIVND (reference sequence). V lost 4 bases and J lost 1, with 10 bases in between. This CDR3 spans 14 amino acids.